Below, 20 T cell receptor beta chains from the same sample are listed, as sequenced in a study of technical replicates of blood from a handful of donors. TCRdb's table, derived via immunoSEQ multiplex PCR, lists solely in-frame clones and lacks some. Of tens of thousands of clones in the sample, roughly 89% are singletons; the top ten hold around 0.38%. The sample consisted of T cells isolated from PBMCs. The source is a human donor in good health.

The genes are TRBV19 and TRBJ2-3, with 11 bases aligning to TRBD2. The J segment lost 3 bases and the V segment lost 8 bases, leaving 7 bases of the junction unmatched. This CDR3 contains 15 residues. In germline, CDR1 is LNHDA, CDR2 SQIVND (reference sequence). In DNA form, the CDR3 reads TGTGCCAGTGGTGCGACTAGCGGGATGACAGATACGCAGTATTTT. As protein: CASGATSGMTDTQYF.

DNA for the CDR3: TGTGCCAGCAGTTTTGGGGAGGGGATCAAAAAACTGTTTTTT. It translates to CASSFGEGIKKLFF. The chain carries TRBV28 and TRBJ1-4; D might be TRBD1 (5 bases). Deletions cut 3 bases from V and 9 bases from J, with 14 bases between. In germline, CDR1 is MDHEN, CDR2 SYDVKM. There are 14 residues in the CDR3.

This sequence joins TRBV5-6 and TRBJ2-1; tentative D call: TRBD1 (6 bases). The germline V gene encodes CDR1 SGHDT and CDR2 YYEEEE. The CDR3 totals 13 residues. Between the trimmed V and J ends, which lost 6 bases and 7 bases, there was a span of 14 bases. The CDR3, as DNA: TGTGCCAGCACCTACGGACAGCAGAATGAGCAGTTCTTC. It yields the protein CASTYGQQNEQFF.

V gene TRBV4-1 combines with J gene TRBJ2-2, with D unclear. Germline V gives CDR1 MGHRA, CDR2 YSYEKL. V lost 2 bases, J lost 7 bases, and 17 bases lay in between. CDR3 length equals 16 residues. The DNA for the CDR3 is TGCGCCAGCAGCCAACGGTTCCTCCTCAAGATCGGGGAGCTGTTTTTT. Translation: CASSQRFLLKIGELFF.

V is TRBV2 and J is TRBJ2-7; possible D gene TRBD2, 6 bases. This CDR3 has 12 amino acids. Germline V gene lookup returns CDR1 SNHLY and CDR2 FYNNEI. Trimming cost V 5 bases and J 4 bases, with 9 bases left between them. This CDR3 is CASSPGEYEQYF. CDR3 bases: TGTGCCAGCAGTCCGGGGGAGTACGAGCAGTACTTC.

The chain couples TRBV28 to TRBJ1-4, with a weak D call TRBD1 (5 bases). The CDR3 spans 13 residues. CDR1 MDHEN and CDR2 SYDVKM come from the germline V gene. V lost 7 bases to trimming and J lost 10 bases, with 16 bases between them. The CDR3 sequence: CASMRQPSVKLFF. Here the CDR3 DNA reads TGTGCCAGCATGCGACAGCCAAGTGTAAAACTGTTTTTT.

The genes are TRBV4-3 and TRBJ2-3; TRBD1 aligns across 8 bases. This CDR3 contains 16 residues. After removal of 4 bases from V and 4 bases from J, the junction contained 10 bases not matched to a gene. The germline gives CDR1 LGHNA, CDR2 YSLEER. The CDR3 DNA sequence: TGCGCCAGCAGCCGATGGACAGGGAGAATGGCAGATACGCAGTATTTT. Translating gives CASSRWTGRMADTQYF.

CDR3 sequence reads: CASSLDRTEGEKLFF. As DNA, the CDR3 is TGTGCCAGCAGCTTAGATCGGACAGAGGGCGAAAAACTGTTTTTT. The chain joins TRBV13 to TRBJ1-4; TRBD1 might be the D (6 bases). The germline CDR1 and CDR2 sequences are PRHDT and FYEKMQ (reference sequence). There are 15 residues in the CDR3. V was trimmed by 1 base and J by 8 bases, leaving 14 bases between them.

The V and J genes are TRBV2 and TRBJ2-3; 8 nucleotides line up with TRBD2. V was pared by 4 bases and J by 2 bases, with 14 bases of the junction left unmatched. This CDR3 spans 18 amino acids. Germline V gene data show CDR1 as SNHLY and CDR2 as FYNNEI. The CDR3 nucleotides are TGTGCCAGCAGTGCCCCACCCACCAAAGCGGGGGACACAGATACGCAGTATTTT. Amino acids: CASSAPPTKAGDTDTQYF.

This chain links TRBV18 with TRBJ2-1; no reliable D call. Deletions cut 8 bases from V and 0 bases from J, with 11 bases between. The CDR3 contains 14 residues. Germline lookup yields CDR1 KGHSH and CDR2 LQKENI. The CDR3 is CASTSPDSYNEQFF. The CDR3 DNA reads TGTGCCAGCACATCCCCTGACTCCTACAATGAGCAGTTCTTC.

This clone came up once. The rearrangement links TRBV19 to TRBJ1-4; possibly TRBD1 for D (6 bases). The V end lost 6 bases, the J end lost 6 bases, and 14 bases lay between the germline ends. Germline V gene data show CDR1 as LNHDA and CDR2 as SQIVND (reference sequence). The CDR3 extends over 14 amino acids. The CDR3 DNA follows: TGTGCCAGTAGAAAAGGGGGGGTAGATGAAAAACTGTTTTTT. Protein sequence: CASRKGGVDEKLFF. Variable domain in full (rest from reference TRBV19 and TRBJ1-4): DGGITQSPKYLFRKEGQNVTLSCEQNLNHDAMYWYRQDPGQGLRLIYYSQIVNDFQKGDIAEGYSVSREKKESFPLTVTSAQKNPTAFYLCASRKGGVDEKLFFGSGTQLSVL.

This clone appeared once. The rearrangement links TRBV30 to TRBJ2-3; D perhaps matches TRBD1 (5 bases). V lost 0 bases and J 3 bases, leaving 13 bases between the germline ends. The CDR3 loop spans 15 amino acids. Germline assignment: CDR1 GTSNPN and CDR2 SVGIG (reference sequence). The CDR3 DNA reads as TGTGCCTGGAGTGTTTCGACAGCTGGTACAGATACGCAGTATTTT. It yields the protein CAWSVSTAGTDTQYF.

V and J are TRBV4-3 and TRBJ2-2, with TRBD2 matching 7 bases. The CDR3 consists of 16 residues. Germline CDR1 and CDR2: LGHNA and YSLEER. The V gene end was trimmed by 0 bases and the J gene end by 6 bases; junction bases not matched to a gene: 7. Here the CDR3 DNA reads TGCGCCAGCAGCCAAGATTCGAGCGGGAATGCCGGGGAGCTGTTTTTT. Translated: CASSQDSSGNAGELFF.

The count of this clone is one. V gene TRBV11-3 combines with J gene TRBJ2-1, with TRBD2 matching 7 bases. Germline V CDR1 and CDR2: SGHNT, YENEEA. The CDR3 extends over 12 amino acids. J gave up 14 bases and V 4 bases, and 8 bases lay outside the gene matches. CDR3 nucleotide sequence: TGTGCCAGCAGCTCTCCGGGAGGAAGGGAGTTCTTC. Translation gives CASSSPGGREFF.

This CDR3 is CASSWGTAGNTIYF. CDR3 in DNA: TGTGCCAGTAGTTGGGGGACAGCAGGAAACACCATATATTTT. The chain links TRBV19 to TRBJ1-3, with 7 bases lining up with TRBD1. Germline assignment: CDR1 LNHDA and CDR2 SQIVND (reference sequence). The CDR3 spans 14 residues. With V trimmed by 5 bases and J by 4 bases, 5 bases remained unmatched.

V usage is TRBV5-1 and J usage is TRBJ2-3; 14 bases fit TRBD2. J was trimmed by 4 bases and V by 4 bases; bases with no gene match: 8. This CDR3 has 17 amino acids. The germline gives CDR1 SGHRS, CDR2 YFSETQ. The CDR3 reads CASSPGLAGGRADTQYF. CDR3 DNA sequence: TGCGCCAGCAGCCCTGGACTAGCGGGAGGTCGCGCAGATACGCAGTATTTT.

The chain carries TRBV4-1 and TRBJ2-3, with D tentatively TRBD1 (7 bases). Germline CDR1 is MGHRA and CDR2 is YSYEKL. The CDR3 totals 14 residues. V shed 1 base and J shed 7 bases, with 12 bases lying between them. The CDR3 reads CASSQAQGGYTQYF. CDR3 bases: TGCGCCAGCAGCCAAGCCCAGGGGGGATATACGCAGTATTTT.

The chain is built from TRBV2 and TRBJ1-5; perhaps TRBD1 as D (6 bases). The CDR3 runs to 15 residues. The germline V gene encodes CDR1 SNHLY and CDR2 FYNNEI. Trimming took off 7 bases at V and 2 bases at J, with 15 bases between the two ends. Here the CDR3 reads CASNGAAGGNQPQHF. The CDR3 coding sequence is TGTGCCAGCAACGGGGCCGCAGGGGGCAATCAGCCCCAGCATTTT.

This rearrangement joins TRBV5-1 to TRBJ1-2, with a tentative D call TRBD1 (5 bases). The V end lost 4 bases, the J end lost 0 bases, and 10 bases lay between the germline ends. This CDR3 has 14 amino acids. Germline lookup yields CDR1 SGHRS and CDR2 YFSETQ. CDR3 coding DNA: TGCGCCAGCAGCCCGGACACCTCTAACTATGGCTACACCTTC. This codes for CASSPDTSNYGYTF.

The chain links TRBV14 to TRBJ2-7; perhaps TRBD1 as D (5 bases). CDR3 length equals 14 residues. Germline V gene data show CDR1 as SGHDN and CDR2 as FVKESK. Trimming stripped 3 bases from V and 0 bases from J, with 9 bases between. The CDR3 loop is CASSHQTASYEQYF. The CDR3 DNA reads TGTGCCAGCAGCCATCAGACAGCCTCCTACGAGCAGTACTTC.